This T cell receptor beta chain was identified in a study of T cell responses to AZD1222 COVID-19 vaccine (dated by TCRdb to the early 2020s). For the wider study: AZD1222 recipients with second doses at about 4 weeks or about 12 weeks were pooled, because spike-specific TCR depth and breadth did not differ between schedules. TCR sequencing was performed for about 240 trial participants, of whom some 200 were given two doses of AZD1222 and around 25 were given two doses of MenACWY control vaccine. Trial participants were enrolled into age subgroups of 18-55, 56-69 and 70-plus years, which contained around 150, 28 and 57 TCR-sequenced participants, respectively.

The intended sense of this specimen's time point label: baseline before first vaccination. Vaccinee samples came from UK trials COV001 and COV002, including a single-blind randomized controlled phase 2/3 trial of AZD1222 (ChAdOx1 nCoV-19) in healthy adults. For TCRbeta chain sequencing, PBMC samples were collected from trial participants at day 0 and at day 28 after the second dose. Broad study findings and their caveats: Conclusions about previously exposed vaccinees were limited because only six AZD1222 recipients were SARS-CoV-2 seropositive at baseline. The whole spike protein was spanned by vaccine-associated CD4 TCRs, and dominant responses were seen in regions 160-218 and 743-854. Most participants were white British and females outnumbered males, and the authors suggested that clonal diversity may have been underestimated. Reportedly, almost half of the unique spike-specific TCRs recognized epitopes lying outside the regions that are mutated in the B.1.351 and B.1.1.7 variants. In the small 56-69-year group, the increase in depth fell short of significance, most likely because of low power. No day 14 peak-response samples were available, so repertoires were characterized only after the peak T cell response. Spike-specific TCR breadth and depth rose significantly after two AZD1222 doses compared with day 0 and with MenACWY recipients.

About this clone: Its antigen is still unknown. Base quality data are lacking; no much larger clone is found one base away.

The CDR3 regions of human TCRbeta chains were subjected to immunosequencing. The paper's data handling went like this. TCRs in the repertoires were matched against a reference library of SARS-CoV-2-specific TCRs that had been generated with the MIRA antigen-specificity platform. Breadth meant the fraction of unique TCRs that were SARS-CoV-2-associated, whereas depth meant the fraction of total T cells that were SARS-CoV-2-associated. Using the MIRA data, each spike-specific TCR was assigned both to the spike region to which the TCR was reactive and to a CD4 or CD8 class. Log10-transformed breadth and depth values were compared by one-way ANOVA with Sidak's multiple comparisons tests. TCRdb took this table from immuneACCESS and kept in-frame rearrangements with V and J called. Such tables lack part of the clones; where checked against another copy, unresolved V genes explain under half of the gap, and the rest is unexplained. The DNA was the basis for D and trimming; V, J and clone size are from that table. The sample has about 120,000 clones on record, 80% to 90% of them singletons. The top ten constitute more than 9% of the sample.

The germline V gene yields SNHLY for CDR1 and FYNNEI for CDR2. Spanning cysteine to phenylalanine, the CDR3 consists of 14 amino acids. Left in the record is the CDR3 DNA by itself, 42 bases read in frame from the first base. Germline trimming: 8 bases from V, 6 bases from J; junction bases outside gene matches: 8. The clonotype comes from an adult in good health. Recombination linked TRBV2 to TRBJ2-7, with 12 junctional bases fitting TRBD2. The sample consisted of peripheral blood, taken on day 0 of AZD1222 vaccination. In nucleotide form, the sequence is TGTGCCAGCGGAAAGACTAGCGGGAGATCCGAGCAGTACTTC. Its protein product is CASGKTSGRSEQYF.